These T cell receptor beta chains were read from a single sample in a study of blood T cell repertoires in COVID-19. Produced via immunoSEQ multiplex PCR; TCRdb's table is partial and in-frame only. Here the sample spans around 100,000 clones, about 85% being singletons. Material: peripheral blood. The receptors originated from an older woman with COVID-19, enrolled during active disease. CDR3s include the opening cysteine and the closing phenylalanine or tryptophan. D genes are given only for firm matches. Clone size is stated in some rows and not others, as once, few, many or a class when expanded.

-,-,TRBJ1-1,TRBV29-1,CSVEGGQNTEAFF,TGCAGCGTTGAAGGGGGACAGAACACTGAAGCTTTCTTT
-,-,TRBJ1-3,TRBV2,CASSDSSPDSYSGNTIYF,TGTGCCAGCAGTGATTCTAGTCCGGACTCCTACTCTGGAAACACCATATATTTT
-,-,TRBJ2-1,TRBV5-1,CASSLGDRGLGNEQFF,TGCGCCAGCAGCTTGGGGGACCGGGGACTGGGCAATGAGCAGTTCTTC
TRBD1,once,TRBJ1-2,TRBV27,CASSYDRVPIRGYTF,TGTGCCAGCAGTTACGACAGGGTACCCATTCGTGGCTACACCTTC
TRBD1,-,TRBJ1-1,TRBV5-1,CASSPKWTGGIAEAFF,TGCGCCAGCAGCCCGAAGTGGACAGGGGGCATCGCTGAAGCTTTCTTT
-,-,TRBJ1-2,TRBV3-1/TRBV3-2,CASTQLETASIYGYTF,TGTGCCAGCACCCAATTGGAGACAGCGTCTATCTATGGCTACACCTTC
-,-,TRBJ1-5,TRBV5-5,CASGLRVNQPQHF,TGTGCCAGCGGGCTCAGGGTGAATCAGCCCCAGCATTTT
TRBD1,-,TRBJ2-7,TRBV27,CASSHGTGGREQYF,TGTGCCAGCAGTCACGGGACAGGGGGACGCGAGCAGTACTTC
-,-,TRBJ1-5,TRBV6-7,CASSFKQGEGNQPQHF,TGTGCCAGCAGTTTTAAACAGGGTGAGGGGAATCAGCCCCAGCATTTT
TRBD1,-,TRBJ2-2,TRBV30,CAWRRQGYTGELFF,TGTGCCTGGAGACGACAGGGATACACCGGGGAGCTGTTTTTT
TRBD1,-,TRBJ1-1,TRBV15,CATSRNRGINTEAFF,TGTGCCACCAGCAGAAACAGGGGCATCAACACTGAAGCTTTCTTT
-,-,TRBJ1-2,TRBV3-1/TRBV3-2,CASSLTGSYGYTF,TGTGCCAGCAGCCTAACAGGGAGCTATGGCTACACCTTC
-,-,TRBJ2-3,TRBV18,CASSPFVERSEDTQYF,TGTGCCAGCTCACCTTTCGTGGAGCGGTCCGAAGATACGCAGTATTTT
-,-,TRBJ1-1,TRBV10-3,CAISVRERVTEAFF,TGTGCCATCAGTGTAAGAGAGAGGGTCACTGAAGCTTTCTTT
-,-,TRBJ2-1,TRBV30,CAWNDRSSYNEQFF,TGTGCCTGGAACGACAGGAGCTCCTACAATGAGCAGTTCTTC
TRBD1,-,TRBJ1-2,TRBV7-2,CASSLDRGIYGYTF,TGTGCCAGCAGCCTAGACAGGGGGATCTATGGCTACACCTTC
TRBD1,-,TRBJ2-1,TRBV6-6,CASSYSQGDKNEQFF,TGTGCCAGCAGTTACTCGCAGGGGGATAAGAATGAGCAGTTCTTC